A selection of T cell receptor beta chains follows, all from one sample in a study of blood T cell repertoires in COVID-19. Data came from immunoSEQ multiplex PCR; TCRdb stores just in-frame clones and leaves some out. Of hundreds of thousands of clones in the sample, more than 80% were seen once. The sample was PBMCs or T cells enriched from blood (not recorded which). These receptors all stem from a young man who had recovered from COVID-19. The CDR3 runs from the conserved cysteine through the conserved F or W.

V: TRBV19; J: TRBJ1-1; CDR3: CASSRQGNTEAFF
V: TRBV6-5; J: TRBJ1-3; CDR3: CATSTVNTIYF
V: TRBV7-3; J: TRBJ1-1; CDR3: CASSSGQGAGNTEAFF
V: TRBV29-1; J: TRBJ2-7; CDR3: CSVGAGSEQYF
V: TRBV13; J: TRBJ1-3; CDR3: CASSRYSGNTIYF
V: TRBV10-3; J: TRBJ2-1; CDR3: CAISEETYNEQFF
V: TRBV7-3; J: TRBJ2-6; CDR3: CASSAASLFSGANVLTF
V: TRBV18; J: TRBJ2-7; CDR3: CASSPSDKSYEQYF
V: TRBV21-1; J: TRBJ2-2; CDR3: CASDEYREGWTGELFF
V: TRBV30; J: TRBJ1-5; CDR3: CASQGQGGGPQHF
V: TRBV3-1/TRBV3-2; J: TRBJ1-5; CDR3: CASSPSTSQDRRDQPQHF
V: TRBV11-1; J: TRBJ1-1; CDR3: CASSLSGTGEAFF
V: TRBV19; J: TRBJ2-1; CDR3: CASSISYNEQFF
V: TRBV16; J: TRBJ1-2; CDR3: CASSPQEYYGYTF
V: TRBV30; J: TRBJ2-5; CDR3: CAWSAVETQYF
V: TRBV30; J: TRBJ1-2; CDR3: CACAPGQGIYGYTF
V: TRBV10-3; J: TRBJ2-5; CDR3: CAISEGRGTGGETQYF
V: TRBV2; J: TRBJ2-3; CDR3: CASSEAGRTDTQYF
V: TRBV15; J: TRBJ2-1; CDR3: CATSRGAAGADNEQFF
V: TRBV28; J: TRBJ2-1; CDR3: CASSSGDSYNEQFF
V: TRBV3-1/TRBV3-2; J: TRBJ2-7; CDR3: CASSKTPDSYEQYF
V: TRBV5-4; J: TRBJ2-6; CDR3: CASRIIDSGANVLTF
V: TRBV4-1; J: TRBJ1-2; CDR3: CASSQGTANYGYTF
V: TRBV11-2; J: TRBJ1-4; CDR3: CASSLDRGGIATNEKLFF
V: TRBV2; J: TRBJ1-2; CDR3: CASRRGVSNYGYTF
V: TRBV27; J: TRBJ2-1; CDR3: CASSLPGRARNEQFF
V: TRBV21-1; J: TRBJ2-5; CDR3: CASSKEVIERQETQYF
V: TRBV5-4; J: TRBJ2-5; CDR3: CASSPRTFQETQYF
V: TRBV5-4; J: TRBJ1-2; CDR3: CASSLDLIAFYGYTF
V: TRBV19; J: TRBJ2-7; CDR3: CASSIGGLAYEQYF
V: TRBV18; J: TRBJ2-5; CDR3: CASSPPGIQETQYF
V: TRBV6-8; J: TRBJ1-2; CDR3: CASSYPPPSNNYGYTF
V: TRBV27; J: TRBJ2-7; CDR3: CASSRTGVSYEQYF
V: TRBV5-4; J: TRBJ2-5; CDR3: CASSLAGYQETQYF
V: TRBV6-4; J: TRBJ2-2; CDR3: CASSPQGGDGELFF
V: TRBV5-4; J: TRBJ2-7; CDR3: CASGRDRGSSYEQYF
V: TRBV28; J: TRBJ2-1; CDR3: CASSQAGAVLHEQFF
V: TRBV6-5; J: TRBJ2-3; CDR3: CATPRTDTDTQYF